This TCR beta chain was found in a study of beta chain features in type 1 diabetes. Study-level information: In all, approximately 110 million sorted cells from all samples were analyzed.

General study results and limits: Among patients with Type 1 diabetes, TCRB CDR3s were moderately but significantly shorter in every one of the four CD4+ subsets.

A word on this clone: The target antigen is unknown.

The authors reverse transcribed all of the isolated RNA, so sequencing captured expressed TCRB transcripts. Generated by immunoSEQ multiplex PCR, the TCRdb table keeps only in-frame clones and is missing some. The sample lists about 300,000 clones, approximately 13% occurring once. Source material: naive CD4+ T cells from blood. The origin of this receptor is a young woman with type 1 diabetes.

Written as DNA, the CDR3 is TGTGCCACCGAGACTAGCTGGGAGACCCAGTACTTC. Its translation: CATETSWETQYF. The V and J genes are TRBV25-1 and TRBJ2-5, with 7 bases that match TRBD2. Germline V gives CDR1 MGHDK, CDR2 SYGVNS. The CDR3 covers 12 residues. Germline trimming cut 10 bases from V and 5 bases from J; bases unmatched to any gene: 7.